Listed below are T cell receptor beta chains from one sample, sequenced in a study of blood T cell repertoires in COVID-19. Profiling relied on immunoSEQ multiplex PCR, and the TCRdb table lists in-frame clones only, not all of them. The top ten clones hold less than 25% of a sample with 43,000 or so clones, around 80% of them seen once. Sequencing was carried out using peripheral blood. The receptors stem from a woman aged 60-70 years with acute or convalescent COVID-19. The CDR3 runs from the conserved cysteine through the conserved F or W. A D gene is named only where the DNA matches it firmly. Clone size is not always given. Where it is, it says once, few, many or a class for expanded clones.

>TRBJ1-4|-|TRBD1|TRBV5-1
CASSPKTGREKLFF
TGCGCCAGCAGCCCGAAGACAGGGAGGGAAAAACTGTTTTTT
>TRBJ2-3|-|TRBD1|TRBV5-4
CASSRTGTDTQYF
TGTGCCAGCAGCAGGACAGGGACAGATACGCAGTATTTT
>TRBJ2-7|-|TRBD2|TRBV5-6
CASSLSEKRGATYEQYF
TGTGCCAGCAGCTTGAGCGAAAAGCGGGGGGCGACCTACGAGCAGTACTTC
>TRBJ1-1|-|-|TRBV7-8
CASSSSGNTEAFF
TGTGCCAGCAGCTCCTCGGGTAACACTGAAGCTTTCTTT
>TRBJ1-6|-|-|TRBV4-1
CASRPGGGNSPLHF
TGCGCCAGCAGACCTGGGGGAGGGAATTCACCCCTCCACTTT
>TRBJ1-5|-|-|TRBV5-1
CASSLGQYSNQPQHF
TGCGCCAGCAGCCTAGGACAGTATAGCAATCAGCCCCAGCATTTT
>TRBJ1-2|once|TRBD1|TRBV15
CATSREDRARGYTF
TGTGCCACCAGCAGAGAAGACAGGGCCCGCGGCTACACCTTC
>TRBJ1-6|-|TRBD1|TRBV7-2
CASSQGGLSSPLHF
TGTGCCAGCAGCCAGGGGGGTTTGAGTTCACCCCTCCACTTT
>TRBJ1-4|once|-|TRBV7-6
CASSQQTGLSNEKLFF
TGTGCCAGCAGCCAACAAACAGGGTTGTCTAATGAAAAACTGTTTTTT
>TRBJ1-2|few|-|TRBV4-3
CASSQEEGRINGYTF
TGCGCCAGCAGCCAAGAGGAGGGCCGAATTAATGGCTACACCTTC
>TRBJ2-1|once|TRBD2|TRBV19
CASSILAGRNEQFF
TGTGCCAGTAGTATTTTAGCGGGTAGGAATGAGCAGTTCTTC
>TRBJ2-7|-|TRBD2|TRBV2
CASSGPGLAGGRSSYEQYF
TGTGCCAGCAGTGGGCCGGGACTAGCGGGGGGCAGGAGCTCCTACGAGCAGTACTTC
>TRBJ2-7|once|TRBD2|TRBV2
CASSYLGAGDSYEQYF
TGTGCCAGCTCCTACCTCGGAGCGGGGGATTCCTACGAGCAGTACTTC
>TRBJ2-7|-|-|TRBV6-2/TRBV6-3
CASSYTSSSYEQYF
TGTGCCAGCAGTTACACGAGTAGCTCCTACGAGCAGTACTTC
>TRBJ1-3|-|-|TRBV9
CASSASEAVLTGNTIYF
TGTGCCAGCAGTGCTTCCGAGGCGGTTCTGACTGGAAACACCATATATTTT
>TRBJ2-3|-|TRBD2|TRBV7-3
CASSLAGGLSDTQYF
TGTGCCAGCAGCTTAGCGGGGGGCCTCTCTGATACGCAGTATTTT
>TRBJ2-6|-|TRBD2|TRBV27
CASSRRTGGGSGANVLTF
TGTGCCAGCAGTCGACGAACGGGAGGGGGCTCTGGGGCCAACGTCCTGACTTTC
>TRBJ2-7|-|-|TRBV18
CASSRETGGYEQYF
TGTGCCAGCTCCCGCGAAACAGGAGGGTACGAGCAGTACTTC
>TRBJ2-7|-|TRBD1|TRBV6-5
CATFRTGGYEQYF
TGTGCCACCTTCCGAACAGGGGGGTACGAGCAGTACTTC